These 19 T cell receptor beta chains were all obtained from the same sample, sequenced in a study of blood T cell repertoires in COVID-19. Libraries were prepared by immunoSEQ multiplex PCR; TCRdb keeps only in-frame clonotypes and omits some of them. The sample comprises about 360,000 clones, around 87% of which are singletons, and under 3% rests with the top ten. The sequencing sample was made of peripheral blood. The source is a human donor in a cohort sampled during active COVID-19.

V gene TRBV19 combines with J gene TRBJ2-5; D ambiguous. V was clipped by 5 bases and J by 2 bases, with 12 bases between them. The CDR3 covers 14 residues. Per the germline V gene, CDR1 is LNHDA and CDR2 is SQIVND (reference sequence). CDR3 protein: CASSEPGRQETQYF. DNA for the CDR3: TGTGCCAGTAGTGAACCAGGTCGTCAAGAGACCCAGTACTTC. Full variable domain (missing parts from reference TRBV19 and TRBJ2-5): DGGITQSPKYLFRKEGQNVTLSCEQNLNHDAMYWYRQDPGQGLRLIYYSQIVNDFQKGDIAEGYSVSREKKESFPLTVTSAQKNPTAFYLCASSEPGRQETQYFGPGTRLLVL.

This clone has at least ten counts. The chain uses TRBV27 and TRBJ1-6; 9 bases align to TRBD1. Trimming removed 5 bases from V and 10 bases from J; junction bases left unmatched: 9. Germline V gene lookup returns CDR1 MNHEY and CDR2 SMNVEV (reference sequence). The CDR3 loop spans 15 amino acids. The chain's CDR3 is CASSPGQGLGSPLHF. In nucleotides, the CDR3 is TGTGCCAGCAGTCCGGGACAGGGTTTGGGGTCACCCCTCCACTTT.

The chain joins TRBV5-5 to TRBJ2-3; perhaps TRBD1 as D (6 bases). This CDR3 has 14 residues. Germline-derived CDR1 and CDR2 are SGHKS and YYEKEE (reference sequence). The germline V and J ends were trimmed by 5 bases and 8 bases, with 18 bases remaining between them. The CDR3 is CASSLRPLGGTQYF. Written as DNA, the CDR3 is TGTGCCAGCAGTCTCCGCCCCTTAGGGGGTACGCAGTATTTT. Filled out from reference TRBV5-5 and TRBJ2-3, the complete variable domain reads DAGVTQSPTHLIKTRGQQVTLRCSPISGHKSVSWYQQVLGQGPQFIFQYYEKEERGRGNFPDRFSARQFPNYSSELNVNALLLGDSALYLCASSLRPLGGTQYFGPGTRLTVL.

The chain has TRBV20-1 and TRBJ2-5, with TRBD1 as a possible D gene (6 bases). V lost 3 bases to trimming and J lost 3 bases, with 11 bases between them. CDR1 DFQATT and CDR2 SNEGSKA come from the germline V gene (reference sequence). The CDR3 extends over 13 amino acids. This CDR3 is CSASGGRKETQYF. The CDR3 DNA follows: TGCAGTGCTAGTGGGGGCAGAAAAGAGACCCAGTACTTC.

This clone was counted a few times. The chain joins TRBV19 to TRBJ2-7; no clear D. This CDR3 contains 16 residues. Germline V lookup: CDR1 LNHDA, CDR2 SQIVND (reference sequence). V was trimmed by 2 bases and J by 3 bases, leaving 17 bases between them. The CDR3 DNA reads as TGTGCCAGTAGTATAAGGCCCTCCGGAGACTTCTACGAGCAGTACTTC. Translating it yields CASSIRPSGDFYEQYF.

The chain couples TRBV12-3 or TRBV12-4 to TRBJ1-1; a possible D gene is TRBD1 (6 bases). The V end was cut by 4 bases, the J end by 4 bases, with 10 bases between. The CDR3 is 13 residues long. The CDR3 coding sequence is TGTGCCAGCAGTTCCATAGGGGGCACTGAAGCTTTCTTT. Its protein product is CASSSIGGTEAFF.

The CDR3 reads CASSTRDRPQVDEQFF. For the CDR3, the DNA is TGTGCCAGTAGTACCCGGGACAGGCCCCAAGTCGATGAGCAGTTCTTC. The chain links TRBV19 to TRBJ2-1, with 8 bases matching TRBD1. CDR3 length equals 16 residues. With V trimmed by 4 bases and J by 8 bases, 13 bases remained unmatched. CDR1 is LNHDA, CDR2 SQIVND, per germline (reference sequence).

CDR3 DNA: TGTGCCAGCAGCTTTCCGGGGAATGGCAAAAACATTCAGTACTTC. It yields the protein CASSFPGNGKNIQYF. The chain joins TRBV7-2 to TRBJ2-4, with a possible D match to TRBD2 (5 bases). The CDR3 is made up of 15 amino acids. Looked up from germline, CDR1 is SGHTA and CDR2 is FQGNSA. V shed 3 bases and J shed 3 bases, with 12 bases lying between them.

The CDR3 DNA reads as TGTGCCAGCAACCCCCGGCCGGGGCCTACGGGGGGCTATGGCTACACCTTC. Encoded protein: CASNPRPGPTGGYGYTF. The rearrangement joins TRBV7-8 to TRBJ1-2; D is possibly TRBD1 (5 bases). V was cut by 7 bases and J by 4 bases, with 25 bases left in between. Germline V gene data show CDR1 as SGHVS and CDR2 as FQNEAQ. The CDR3 is 17 residues long.

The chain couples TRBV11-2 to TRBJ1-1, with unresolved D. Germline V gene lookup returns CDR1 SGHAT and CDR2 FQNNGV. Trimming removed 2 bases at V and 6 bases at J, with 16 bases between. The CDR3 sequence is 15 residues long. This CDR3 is CASSLTATVLPEAFF. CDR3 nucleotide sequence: TGTGCCAGCAGCTTAACCGCTACAGTCCTCCCTGAAGCTTTCTTT.

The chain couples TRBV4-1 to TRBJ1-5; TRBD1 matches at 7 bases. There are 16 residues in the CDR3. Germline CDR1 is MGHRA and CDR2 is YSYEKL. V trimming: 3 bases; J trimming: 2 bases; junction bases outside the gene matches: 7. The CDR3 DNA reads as TGCGCCAGCAGCCACCTAACAGGGGATGGCAATCAGCCCCAGCATTTT. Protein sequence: CASSHLTGDGNQPQHF.

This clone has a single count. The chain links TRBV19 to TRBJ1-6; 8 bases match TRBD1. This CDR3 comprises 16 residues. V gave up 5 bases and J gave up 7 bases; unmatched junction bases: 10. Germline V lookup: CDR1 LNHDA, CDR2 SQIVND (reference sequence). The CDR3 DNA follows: TGTGCCAGTAGTTCGAAACCGGGACAGGTGAATTCACCCCTCCACTTT. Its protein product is CASSSKPGQVNSPLHF.

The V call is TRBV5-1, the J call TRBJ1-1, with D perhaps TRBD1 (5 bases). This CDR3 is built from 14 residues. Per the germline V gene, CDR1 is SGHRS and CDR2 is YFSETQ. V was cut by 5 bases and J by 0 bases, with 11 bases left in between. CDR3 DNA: TGCGCCAGCAGTTACGACAGAGTGAACACTGAAGCTTTCTTT. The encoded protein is CASSYDRVNTEAFF.

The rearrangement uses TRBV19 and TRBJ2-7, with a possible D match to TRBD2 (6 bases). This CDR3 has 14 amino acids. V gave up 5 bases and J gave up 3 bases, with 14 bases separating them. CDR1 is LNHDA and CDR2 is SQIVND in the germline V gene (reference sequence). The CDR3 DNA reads TGTGCCAGTAGTCCTGGGGGGATCGACTACGAGCAGTACTTC. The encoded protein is CASSPGGIDYEQYF.

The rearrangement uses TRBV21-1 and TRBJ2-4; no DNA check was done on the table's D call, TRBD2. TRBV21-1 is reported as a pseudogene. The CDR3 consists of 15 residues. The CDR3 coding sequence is TGTGCCAGCAGCAAACTACCGATAGCCAAAAACATTCAGTACTTC. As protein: CASSKLPIAKNIQYF.

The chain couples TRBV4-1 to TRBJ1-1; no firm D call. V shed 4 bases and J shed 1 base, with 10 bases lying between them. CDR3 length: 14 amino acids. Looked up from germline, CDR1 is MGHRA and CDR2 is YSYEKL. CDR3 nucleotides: TGCGCCAGCAGCCGAGTACAGAGGAACACTGAAGCTTTCTTT. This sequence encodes CASSRVQRNTEAFF.

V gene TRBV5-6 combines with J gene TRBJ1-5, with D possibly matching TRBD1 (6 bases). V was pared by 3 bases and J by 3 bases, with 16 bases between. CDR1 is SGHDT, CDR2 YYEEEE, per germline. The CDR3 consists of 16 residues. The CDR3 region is CASSYRGGAINQPQHF. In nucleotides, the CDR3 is TGTGCCAGCAGCTACCGGGGGGGGGCCATCAATCAGCCCCAGCATTTT.

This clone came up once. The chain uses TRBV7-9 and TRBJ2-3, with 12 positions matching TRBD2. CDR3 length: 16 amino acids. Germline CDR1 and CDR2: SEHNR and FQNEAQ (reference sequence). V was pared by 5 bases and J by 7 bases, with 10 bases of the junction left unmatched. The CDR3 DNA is TGTGCCAGCAGCCCTTGGACTAGCGGGGAGGATAATACGCAGTATTTT. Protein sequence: CASSPWTSGEDNTQYF.

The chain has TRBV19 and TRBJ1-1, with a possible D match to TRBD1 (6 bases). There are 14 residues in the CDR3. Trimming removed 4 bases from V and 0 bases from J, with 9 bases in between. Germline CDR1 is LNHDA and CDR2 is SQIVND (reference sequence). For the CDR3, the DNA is TGTGCCAGTAGTAAAGACAGGCTGAACACTGAAGCTTTCTTT. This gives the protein CASSKDRLNTEAFF. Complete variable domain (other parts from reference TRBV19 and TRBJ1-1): DGGITQSPKYLFRKEGQNVTLSCEQNLNHDAMYWYRQDPGQGLRLIYYSQIVNDFQKGDIAEGYSVSREKKESFPLTVTSAQKNPTAFYLCASSKDRLNTEAFFGQGTRLTVV.